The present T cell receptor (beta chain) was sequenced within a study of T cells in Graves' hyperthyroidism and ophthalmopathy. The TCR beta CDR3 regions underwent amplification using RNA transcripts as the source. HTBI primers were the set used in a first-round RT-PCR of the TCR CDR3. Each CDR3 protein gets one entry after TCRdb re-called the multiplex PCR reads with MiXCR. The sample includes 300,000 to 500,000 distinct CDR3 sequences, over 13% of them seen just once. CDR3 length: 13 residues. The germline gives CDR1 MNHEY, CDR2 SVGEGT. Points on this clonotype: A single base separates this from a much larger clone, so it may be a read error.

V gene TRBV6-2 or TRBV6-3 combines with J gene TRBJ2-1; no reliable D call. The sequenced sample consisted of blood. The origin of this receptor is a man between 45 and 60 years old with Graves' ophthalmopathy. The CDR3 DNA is TGTGCCAGCGGTTACTCCGCGAGCAATGAGCAGTTCTTC. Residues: CASGYSASNEQFF.